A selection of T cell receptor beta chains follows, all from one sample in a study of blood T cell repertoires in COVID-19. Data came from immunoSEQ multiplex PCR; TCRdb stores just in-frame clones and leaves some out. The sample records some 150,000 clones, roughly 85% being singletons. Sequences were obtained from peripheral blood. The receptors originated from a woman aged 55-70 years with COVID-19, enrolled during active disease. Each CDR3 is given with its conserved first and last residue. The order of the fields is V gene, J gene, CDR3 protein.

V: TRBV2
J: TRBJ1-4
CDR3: CASMDRVGGKLFF

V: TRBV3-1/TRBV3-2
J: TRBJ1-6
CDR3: CASSQGLSGTYNSPLHF

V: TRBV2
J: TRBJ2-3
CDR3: CATKGLAGGSTDTQYF

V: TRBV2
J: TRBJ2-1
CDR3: CASSEAHRATGNEQFF

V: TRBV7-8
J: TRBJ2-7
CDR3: CASSFRDRGSGEQYF

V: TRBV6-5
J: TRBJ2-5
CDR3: CASSSPGGKETQYF

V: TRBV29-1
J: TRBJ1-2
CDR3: CSVVARGGYTF

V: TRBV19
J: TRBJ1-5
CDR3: CASSIDHLGSDREGQPQHF

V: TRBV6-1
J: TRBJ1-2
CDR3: CASSDRIGYTF

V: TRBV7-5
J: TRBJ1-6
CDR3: CVRSDPGQGHYPLHF

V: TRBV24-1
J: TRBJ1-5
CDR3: CATSDLGTNQPQHF

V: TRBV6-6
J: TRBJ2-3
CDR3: CASSYSLAGSTDTQYF

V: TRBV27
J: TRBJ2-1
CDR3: CASQDLGVAEQFF

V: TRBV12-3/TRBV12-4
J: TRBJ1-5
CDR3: CASSLTGDQPQHF

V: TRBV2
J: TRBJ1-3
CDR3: CASSELRPATGNTIYF

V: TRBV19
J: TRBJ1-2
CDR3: CASSIGTDITNYGYTF

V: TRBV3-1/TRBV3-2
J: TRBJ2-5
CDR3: CASASWGASGVQETQYF

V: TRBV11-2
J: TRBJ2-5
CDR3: CASSPLAGIEETQYF

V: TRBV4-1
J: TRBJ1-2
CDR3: CASSQSISTGLGPLGYGYTF

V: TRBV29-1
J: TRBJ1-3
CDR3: CSAGTGTAGNTIYF

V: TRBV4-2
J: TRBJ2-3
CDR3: CASSQESDTQYF

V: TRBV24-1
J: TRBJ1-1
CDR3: CATQEAGAGEAFF

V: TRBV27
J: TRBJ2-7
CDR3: CASSLGRERVQYF

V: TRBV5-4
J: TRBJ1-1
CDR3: CASSSWTGPNTEAFF

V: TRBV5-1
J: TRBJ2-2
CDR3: CASSPGSTGELFF

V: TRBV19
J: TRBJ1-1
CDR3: CASSIGGGRFRTEAFF

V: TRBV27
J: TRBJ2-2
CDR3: CASSILAGFETGELFF

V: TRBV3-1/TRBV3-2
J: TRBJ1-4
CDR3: CASSFTNRGFNEKLFF

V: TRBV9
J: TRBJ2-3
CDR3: CASSVEIGVADTQYF

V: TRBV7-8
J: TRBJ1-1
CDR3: CASSPRRLRAGTEAFF

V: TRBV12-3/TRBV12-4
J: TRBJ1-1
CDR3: CASSRVTEAFF

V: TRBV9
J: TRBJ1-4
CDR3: CASSPSSPREKLFF

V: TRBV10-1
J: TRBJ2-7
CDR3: CASSESLDRGAEQYF

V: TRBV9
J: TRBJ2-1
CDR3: CASSLRTSGDEQFF

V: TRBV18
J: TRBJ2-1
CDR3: CASSPSGGAFGSNEQFF

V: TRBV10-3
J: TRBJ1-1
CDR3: CAISTGGGETFF

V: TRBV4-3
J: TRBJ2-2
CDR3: CASSRQRGTGSPDTGELFF

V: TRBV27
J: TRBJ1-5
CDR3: CASSPMTGQPQHF

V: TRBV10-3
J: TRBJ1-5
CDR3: CATAAIQGANHQPQHF

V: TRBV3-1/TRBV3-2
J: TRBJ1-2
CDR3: CASSQGISGLLDGYTF

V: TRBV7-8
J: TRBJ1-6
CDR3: CASSLGRYYNSPLHF

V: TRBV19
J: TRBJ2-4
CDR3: CASRRDREAKNIQYF

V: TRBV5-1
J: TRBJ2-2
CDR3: CASSLTGTRNTGELFF

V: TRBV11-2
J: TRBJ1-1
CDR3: CASSLGYGQGGNTEAFF

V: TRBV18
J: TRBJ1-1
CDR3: CASSPPNRQGARTEAFF

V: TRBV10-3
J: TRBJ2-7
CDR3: CAISEYRQDYEQYF

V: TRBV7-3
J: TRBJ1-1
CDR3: CASSLTPNGEAFF

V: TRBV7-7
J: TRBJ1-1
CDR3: CASSLSVQGEAFF

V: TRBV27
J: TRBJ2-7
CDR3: CASSLSSGAPLYEQYF

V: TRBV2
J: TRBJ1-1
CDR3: CASRFEGTPNTEAFF

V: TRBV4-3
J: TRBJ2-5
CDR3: CASSQQLETQYF

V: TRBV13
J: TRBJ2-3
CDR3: CASSFGRGRSATTDTQYF